One T cell receptor (beta chain) is described in this entry. The record originates from a study of cytomegalovirus exposure and HLA in healthy donors. Germline CDR1 and CDR2: DFQATT and SNEGSKA (reference sequence). With 6 bases removed from V and 11 bases from J, the gap between germline ends came to 11 bases. The CDR3 has 10 residues. With 60 Vbeta and 13 Jbeta primers, the PCR was carried out. Here immunoSEQ multiplex PCR was the method, and the copy in TCRdb shows in-frame clones only, minus some. Here the sample spans 200,000 to 250,000 clones, 76% being singletons. The sequenced sample consisted of PBMCs. The V gene is TRBV20-1, the J gene TRBJ1-5; D uncertain. This clonotype was sampled from a man between 18 and 35 years old in good health and CMV-seronegative. The CDR3 reads CSAMYQAQHF. DNA of the CDR3: TGCAGTGCCATGTACCAGGCCCAGCATTTT.